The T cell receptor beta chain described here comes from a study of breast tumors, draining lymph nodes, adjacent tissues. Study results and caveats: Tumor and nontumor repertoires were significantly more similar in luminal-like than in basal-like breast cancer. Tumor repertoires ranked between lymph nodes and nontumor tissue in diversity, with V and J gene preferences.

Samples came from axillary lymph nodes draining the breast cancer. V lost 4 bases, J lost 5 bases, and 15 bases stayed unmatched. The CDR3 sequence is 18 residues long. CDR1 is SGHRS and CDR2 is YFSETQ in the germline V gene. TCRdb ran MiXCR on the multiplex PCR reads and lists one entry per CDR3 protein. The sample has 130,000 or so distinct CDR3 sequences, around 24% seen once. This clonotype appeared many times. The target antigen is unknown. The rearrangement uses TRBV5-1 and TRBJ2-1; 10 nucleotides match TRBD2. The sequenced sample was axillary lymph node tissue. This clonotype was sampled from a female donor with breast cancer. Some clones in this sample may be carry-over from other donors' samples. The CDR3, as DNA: TGCGCCAGCAGCACCAGACTAGCGGGCTTGAGTTATAACAATGAGCAGTTCTTC. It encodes CASSTRLAGLSYNNEQFF.